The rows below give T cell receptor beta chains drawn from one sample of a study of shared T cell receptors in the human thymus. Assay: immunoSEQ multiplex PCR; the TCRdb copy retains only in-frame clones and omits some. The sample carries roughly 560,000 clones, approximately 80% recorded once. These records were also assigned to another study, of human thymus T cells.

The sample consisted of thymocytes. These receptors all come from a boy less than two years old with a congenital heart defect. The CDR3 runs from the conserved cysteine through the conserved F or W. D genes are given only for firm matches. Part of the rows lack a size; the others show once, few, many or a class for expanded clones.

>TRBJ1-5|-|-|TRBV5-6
TGTGCCAGCAGCTTTAAGGGAGATCAGCCCCAGCATTTT
CASSFKGDQPQHF
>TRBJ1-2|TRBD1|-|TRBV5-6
TGTGCCAGCAGTTATCGGGACAGGGGGCCCTATGGCTACACCTTC
CASSYRDRGPYGYTF
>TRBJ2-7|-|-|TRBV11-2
TGTGCCAGCAGCTTAAGTCGCGCCGAGGACGAGCAGTACTTC
CASSLSRAEDEQYF
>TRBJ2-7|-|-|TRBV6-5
TGTGCCAGCAGTTCTCGACATACCTACGAGCAGTACTTC
CASSSRHTYEQYF
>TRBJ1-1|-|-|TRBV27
TGTGCCAGCAGTTTCTCGGGACACCTGAACACTGAAGCTTTCTTT
CASSFSGHLNTEAFF
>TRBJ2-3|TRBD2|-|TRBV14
TGTGCCAGCAGCCAAGCACCTCCTAGCGGGAGCAACATAGATACGCAGTATTTT
CASSQAPPSGSNIDTQYF
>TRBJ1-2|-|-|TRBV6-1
TGTGCCAGCAGTGAAGGGGGCAGGGGAGGGAATAATTATGGCTACACCTTC
CASSEGGRGGNNYGYTF
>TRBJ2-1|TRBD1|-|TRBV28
TGTGCCAGCAGGTTCGAGGGGGCAAGCTACAATGAGCAGTTCTTC
CASRFEGASYNEQFF
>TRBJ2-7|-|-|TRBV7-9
TGTGCCAGCAGCTTGCTAGCTTACTCCTACGAGCAGTACTTC
CASSLLAYSYEQYF
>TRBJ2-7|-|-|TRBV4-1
TGCGCCAGCAGAGGGGACGAGCAGTACTTC
CASRGDEQYF
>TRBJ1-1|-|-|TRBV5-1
TGCGCCAGCAGCTTTGATCGAGACGGGGGGACTGAAGCTTTCTTT
CASSFDRDGGTEAFF
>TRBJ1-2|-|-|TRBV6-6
TGTGCCAGCAGTTACAGCAGGTGGGCGAACTATGGCTACACCTTC
CASSYSRWANYGYTF
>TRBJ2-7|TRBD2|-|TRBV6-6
TGTGCCAGCAGTTACTCCGGCGGGAGCTCCTACGAGCAGTACTTC
CASSYSGGSSYEQYF
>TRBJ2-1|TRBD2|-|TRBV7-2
TGTGCCAGCAGCTTAGCGCTAAGTGGGACTAGCGGGAGCGACAATGAGCAGTTCTTC
CASSLALSGTSGSDNEQFF
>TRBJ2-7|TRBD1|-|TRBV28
TGTGCCAGCAGTTTCCTCCGGGACAGGGCTAGGTACGAGCAGTACTTC
CASSFLRDRARYEQYF
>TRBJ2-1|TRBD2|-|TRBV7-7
TGTGCTAGCAGTCCTAGCGGGAGGCCGGATGAGCAGTTCTTC
CASSPSGRPDEQFF
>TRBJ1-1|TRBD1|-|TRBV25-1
TGTGCCACCTCGGACAGGGCGAACACTGAAGCTTTCTTT
CATSDRANTEAFF
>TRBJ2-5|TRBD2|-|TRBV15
TGTGCCACCAGCAGAGTCTTACCAGCGGGAGAAGAAGAGACCCAGTACTTC
CATSRVLPAGEEETQYF
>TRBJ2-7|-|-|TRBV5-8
TGTGCCAGCAGCTTGAGGCGGAACGAGCAGTACTTC
CASSLRRNEQYF
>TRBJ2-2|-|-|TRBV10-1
TGCGCCAGCAGCCTACCGGGGGAAAACACCGGGGAGCTGTTTTTT
CASSLPGENTGELFF
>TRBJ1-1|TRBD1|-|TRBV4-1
TGCGCCAGCAGCCATGCAGGGGGCGGCATGAACACTGAAGCTTTCTTT
CASSHAGGGMNTEAFF
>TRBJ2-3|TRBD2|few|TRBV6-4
TGTGCCAGCAGCGCGATTAGCGGGAGAGGAACAGATACGCAGTATTTT
CASSAISGRGTDTQYF
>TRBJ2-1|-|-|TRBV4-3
TGCGCCAGCAGCCAAGCAGCCGGGAGTGAGCAGTTCTTC
CASSQAAGSEQFF
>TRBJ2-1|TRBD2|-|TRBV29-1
TGCAGCGTTGGCGGGAGGGCCTCCAATGAGCAGTTCTTC
CSVGGRASNEQFF
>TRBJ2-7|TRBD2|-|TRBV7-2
TGTGCCAGCAGCTTTTCGCGGGAGGAGACCTACGAGCAGTACTTC
CASSFSREETYEQYF
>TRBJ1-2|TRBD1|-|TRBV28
TGTGCCAGCAGTTCAGTCAGGGGGCACTACACCTTC
CASSSVRGHYTF
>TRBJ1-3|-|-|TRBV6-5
TGTGCCAGCAGTTACACGTCTGAGGTCTCTGGAAACACCATATATTTT
CASSYTSEVSGNTIYF
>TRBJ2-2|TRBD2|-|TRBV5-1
TGCGCCAGCAGGGGGACTAGCGATTCCACCGGGGAGCTGTTTTTT
CASRGTSDSTGELFF
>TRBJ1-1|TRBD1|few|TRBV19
TGTGCCAGTAGTATGGACAGGATGAACACTGAAGCTTTCTTT
CASSMDRMNTEAFF
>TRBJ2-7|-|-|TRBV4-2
TGTGCCAGCAGCCATGAGGACTCCGTAGGGCAGTACTTC
CASSHEDSVGQYF
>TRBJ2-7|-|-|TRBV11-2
TGTGCCAGCAGCATCGCGGGACGGCCCTACGAGCAGTACTTC
CASSIAGRPYEQYF